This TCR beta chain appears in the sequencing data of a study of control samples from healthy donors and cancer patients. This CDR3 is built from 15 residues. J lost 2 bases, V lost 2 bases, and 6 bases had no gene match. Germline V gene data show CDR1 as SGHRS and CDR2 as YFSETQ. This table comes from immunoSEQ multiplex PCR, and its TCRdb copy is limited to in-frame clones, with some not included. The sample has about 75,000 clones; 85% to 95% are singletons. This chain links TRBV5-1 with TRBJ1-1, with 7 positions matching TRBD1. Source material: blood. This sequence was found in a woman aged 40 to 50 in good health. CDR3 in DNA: TGCGCCAGCAGCTTAGGGACAGTTTTTAACACTGAAGCTTTCTTT. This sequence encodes CASSLGTVFNTEAFF. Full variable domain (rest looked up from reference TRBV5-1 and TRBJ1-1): KAGVTQTPRYLIKTRGQQVTLSCSPISGHRSVSWYQQTPGQGLQFLFEYFSETQRNKGNFPGRFSGRQFSNSRSEMNVSTLELGDSALYLCASSLGTVFNTEAFFGQGTRLTVV.